One and the same sample provided the 10 T cell receptor beta chains below, sequenced in a study of CD8 T cells in ankylosing spondylitis. A single record per CDR3 protein comes from TCRdb applying MiXCR to the 5' RACE reads. Of 45,000 to 60,000 distinct CDR3 sequences listed, about 7% are singletons. Specimen: blood, either unsorted or a sorted T cell fraction (not recorded which). Every receptor here comes from a female donor with ankylosing spondylitis or in good health (not recorded which).

Many counts were recorded for this clonotype. The chain is built from TRBV6-5 and TRBJ1-4, with D uncertain. The germline V and J ends were trimmed by 3 bases and 1 base, with 6 bases remaining between them. The germline V gene encodes CDR1 MNHEY and CDR2 SVGAGI. The CDR3 covers 14 residues. The DNA for the CDR3 is TGTGCCAGCAGTTATTTTGAAACTAATGAAAAACTGTTTTTT. This translates into CASSYFETNEKLFF.

In its sample, this clonotype was seen many times. The CDR3 protein is CASSLTAGSSGANVLTF. CDR3 DNA sequence: TGTGCCAGCAGCTTGACGGCCGGAAGCTCTGGGGCCAACGTCCTGACTTTC. The genes are TRBV5-8 and TRBJ2-6, with no clear D. V gave up 1 base and J gave up 0 bases, with 11 bases separating them. Germline V gene sequence: CDR1 SGHTS, CDR2 YDEGEE. This CDR3 comprises 17 residues.

Ten or more counts support this clonotype. The chain combines TRBV12-3 or TRBV12-4 with TRBJ2-1; possibly TRBD1 or TRBD2 for D (5 bases each). The germline V and J ends were trimmed by 2 bases and 10 bases, with 12 bases remaining between them. This CDR3 spans 13 amino acids. The CDR3 coding sequence is TGTGCCAGCAGTTTATATGGGGGAGACGAGCAGTTCTTC. It encodes CASSLYGGDEQFF.

The sample holds many counts of this clonotype. The J gene is TRBJ1-6, the V gene TRBV27; D remains unclear. The V end lost 6 bases, the J end lost 8 bases, and 11 bases lay between the germline ends. Germline CDR1 reads MNHEY; CDR2 reads SMNVEV (reference sequence). The CDR3 consists of 13 residues. The CDR3 region has the DNA TGTGCCAGCAGCGGGGTGAGGGATTCACCCCTCCACTTT. This encodes CASSGVRDSPLHF.

This clonotype was detected ten times or more. The chain employs TRBV2 and TRBJ1-2, with D unclear. From germline, CDR1 is SNHLY and CDR2 FYNNEI. The CDR3 totals 9 residues. V lost 8 bases to trimming and J lost 7 bases, with 5 bases between them. This CDR3 reads CASGPGYTF. Written as DNA, the CDR3 is TGTGCCAGCGGGCCTGGCTACACCTTC.

This clonotype was seen many times. The V and J genes are TRBV2 and TRBJ1-1, with no clear D. Germline loops: CDR1 SNHLY, CDR2 FYNNEI. This CDR3 is built from 14 residues. V was trimmed by 6 bases and J by 0 bases, leaving 11 bases between them. This CDR3 reads CASSEIIMNTEAFF. Written as DNA, the CDR3 is TGTGCCAGCAGCGAGATCATAATGAACACTGAAGCTTTCTTT.

This clonotype was seen ten or more times. The chain joins TRBV5-5 to TRBJ1-5; D not resolved. Germline CDR1 SGHKS, CDR2 YYEKEE (reference sequence). The CDR3 consists of 17 residues. Deletions cut 0 bases from V and 2 bases from J, with 15 bases between. CDR3 coding DNA: TGTGCCAGCAGCTTGGCGCCTATAAGTGGAGGCAATCAGCCCCAGCATTTT. It yields the protein CASSLAPISGGNQPQHF.

This clonotype has ten or more counts. The rearrangement uses TRBV3-1 and TRBJ2-4; TRBD1 matches 8 bases. J gave up 0 bases and V 1 base, and 2 bases lay outside the gene matches. Germline lookup yields CDR1 LGHDT and CDR2 YNNKEL (reference sequence). The CDR3 length is 16 residues. The CDR3 nucleotides are TGTGCCAGCAGCCAAGGACAGGGGATAGCCAAAAACATTCAGTACTTC. Protein: CASSQGQGIAKNIQYF.

At least ten counts were recorded for this clonotype. The gene calls are TRBV10-2 and TRBJ2-7; D call uncertain. Trimming stripped 3 bases from V and 4 bases from J, with 7 bases between. CDR1 WSHSY and CDR2 SAAADI come from the germline V gene. The CDR3 sequence is 12 residues long. The CDR3 DNA reads as TGCGCCAGCAGTGATGCCAGATACGAGCAGTACGTC. Translating gives CASSDARYEQYV.

This chain joins TRBV5-6 and TRBJ1-2; the D is unclear. Germline lookup yields CDR1 SGHDT and CDR2 YYEEEE. This CDR3 is built from 11 residues. Trimming shortened V by 4 bases and J by 13 bases, and 14 bases separated the two germline ends. This chain's CDR3 is CASSQVRELTF. DNA for the CDR3: TGTGCCAGCAGCCAGGTCCGGGAGCTCACCTTC.